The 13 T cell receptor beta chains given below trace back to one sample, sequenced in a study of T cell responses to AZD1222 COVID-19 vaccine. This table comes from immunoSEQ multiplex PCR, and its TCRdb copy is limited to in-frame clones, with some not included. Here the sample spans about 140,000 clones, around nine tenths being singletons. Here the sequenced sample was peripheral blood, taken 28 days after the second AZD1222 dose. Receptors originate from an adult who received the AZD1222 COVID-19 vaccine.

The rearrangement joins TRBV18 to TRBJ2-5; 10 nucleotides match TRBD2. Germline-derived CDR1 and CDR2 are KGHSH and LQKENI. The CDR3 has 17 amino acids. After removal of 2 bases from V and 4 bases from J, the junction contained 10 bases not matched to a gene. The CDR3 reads CASSPSRPSGSGETQYF. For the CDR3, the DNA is TGTGCCAGCTCACCAAGTAGGCCTAGCGGGAGCGGAGAGACCCAGTACTTC.

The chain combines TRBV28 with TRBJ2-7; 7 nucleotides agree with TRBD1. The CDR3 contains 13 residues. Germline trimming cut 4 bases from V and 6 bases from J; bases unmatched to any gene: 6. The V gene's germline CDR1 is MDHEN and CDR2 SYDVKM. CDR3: CASSSTGTGEQYF. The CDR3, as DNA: TGTGCCAGCAGTTCGACAGGGACCGGCGAGCAGTACTTC.

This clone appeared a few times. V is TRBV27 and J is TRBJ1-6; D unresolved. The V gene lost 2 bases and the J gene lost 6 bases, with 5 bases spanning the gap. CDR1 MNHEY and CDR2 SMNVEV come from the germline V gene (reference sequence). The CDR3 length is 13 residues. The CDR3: CASSLQSNSPLHF. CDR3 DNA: TGTGCCAGCAGTTTACAGTCTAATTCACCCCTCCACTTT.

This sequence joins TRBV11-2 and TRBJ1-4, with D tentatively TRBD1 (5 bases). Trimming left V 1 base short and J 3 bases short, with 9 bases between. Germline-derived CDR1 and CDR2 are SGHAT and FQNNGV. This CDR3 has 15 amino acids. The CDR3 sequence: CASSLGGGPNEKLFF. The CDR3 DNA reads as TGTGCCAGCAGCTTAGGGGGGGGACCTAATGAAAAACTGTTTTTT.

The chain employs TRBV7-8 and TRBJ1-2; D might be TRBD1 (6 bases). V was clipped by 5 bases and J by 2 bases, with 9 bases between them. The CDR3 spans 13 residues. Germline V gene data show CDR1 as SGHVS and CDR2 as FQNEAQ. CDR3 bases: TGTGCCAGCAGCCTTGGGGGCAACTATGGCTACACCTTC. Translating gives CASSLGGNYGYTF.

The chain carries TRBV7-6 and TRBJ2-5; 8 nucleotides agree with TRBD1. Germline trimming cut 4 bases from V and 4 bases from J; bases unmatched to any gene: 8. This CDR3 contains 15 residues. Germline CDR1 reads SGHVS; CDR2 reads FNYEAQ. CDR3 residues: CASSSRGQGRETQYF. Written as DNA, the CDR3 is TGTGCCAGCAGCTCCAGAGGACAGGGAAGAGAGACCCAGTACTTC. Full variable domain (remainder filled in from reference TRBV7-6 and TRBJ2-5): GAGVSQSPRYKVTKRGQDVALRCDPISGHVSLYWYRQALGQGPEFLTYFNYEAQQDKSGLPNDRFSAERPEGSISTLTIQRTEQRDSAMYRCASSSRGQGRETQYFGPGTRLLVL.

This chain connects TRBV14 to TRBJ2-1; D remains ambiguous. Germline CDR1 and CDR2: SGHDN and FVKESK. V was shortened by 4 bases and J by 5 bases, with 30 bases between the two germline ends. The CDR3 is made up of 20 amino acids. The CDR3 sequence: CASSPSVGLTDPLFDNEQFF. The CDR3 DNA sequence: TGTGCCAGCAGCCCCTCGGTAGGCTTGACGGACCCTCTTTTTGACAATGAGCAGTTCTTC.

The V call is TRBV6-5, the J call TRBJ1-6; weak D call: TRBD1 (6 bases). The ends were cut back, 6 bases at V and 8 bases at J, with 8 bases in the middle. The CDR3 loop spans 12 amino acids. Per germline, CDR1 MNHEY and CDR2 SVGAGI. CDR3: CASRYRDSPLHF. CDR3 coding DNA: TGTGCCAGCAGGTACAGGGATTCACCCCTCCACTTT.

The DNA of the CDR3 is TGTGCCAGCAGCTCAATTCCACAGGGGGCTAGTGCCCTCCACTTT. This sequence encodes CASSSIPQGASALHF. The chain links TRBV7-8 to TRBJ1-6; 9 bases match TRBD1. V shed 4 bases and J 14 bases; nucleotides not matched to a gene: 12. The CDR3 extends over 15 amino acids. Germline CDR1 reads SGHVS; CDR2 reads FQNEAQ. Full variable domain (missing parts from reference TRBV7-8 and TRBJ1-6): GAGVSQSPRYKVAKRGQDVALRCDPISGHVSLFWYQQALGQGPEFLTYFQNEAQLDKSGLPSDRFFAERPEGSVSTLKIQRTQQEDSAVYLCASSSIPQGASALHFGNGTRLTVT.

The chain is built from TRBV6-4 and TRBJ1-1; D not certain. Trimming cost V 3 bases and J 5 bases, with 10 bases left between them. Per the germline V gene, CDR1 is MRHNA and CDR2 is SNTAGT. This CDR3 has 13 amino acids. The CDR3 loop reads CASSEAYGTEAFF. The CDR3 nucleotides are TGTGCCAGCAGTGAGGCCTATGGGACTGAAGCTTTCTTT.

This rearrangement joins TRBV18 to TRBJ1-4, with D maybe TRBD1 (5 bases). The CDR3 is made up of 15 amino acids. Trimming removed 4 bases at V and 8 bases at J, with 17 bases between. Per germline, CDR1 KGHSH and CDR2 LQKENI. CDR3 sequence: CASSQPGLIGEKLFF. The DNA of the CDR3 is TGTGCCAGCTCACAACCGGGACTCATAGGGGAAAAACTGTTTTTT.

CDR3 protein: CASKETGVSGELFF. The CDR3 DNA reads as TGTGCCAGCAAGGAGACAGGCGTCTCCGGGGAGCTGTTTTTT. The rearrangement links TRBV2 to TRBJ2-2; TRBD1 might be the D (6 bases). Germline CDR1 and CDR2: SNHLY and FYNNEI. The V end was cut by 7 bases, the J end by 6 bases, with 15 bases between. This CDR3 comprises 14 residues.

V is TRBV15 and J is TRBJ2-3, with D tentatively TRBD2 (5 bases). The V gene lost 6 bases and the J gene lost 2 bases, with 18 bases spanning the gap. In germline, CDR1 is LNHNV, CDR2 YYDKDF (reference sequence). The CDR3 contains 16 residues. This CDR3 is CATSRTPAAFTDTQYF. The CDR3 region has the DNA TGTGCCACCAGTAGGACCCCAGCGGCCTTCACAGATACGCAGTATTTT.